Listed below are T cell receptor beta chains from one sample, sequenced in a study of T cell changes during pregnancy in multiple sclerosis. Repertoires were generated with immunoSEQ multiplex PCR, while TCRdb's copy carries only in-frame clones and drops some. This table holds about 46,000 clones, approximately 94% found once. The sample here was CD8+ T cells from peripheral blood mononuclear cells, taken in the first trimester of pregnancy. The receptors shown here come from a female donor with multiple sclerosis, enrolled in a pregnancy study. The CDR3 runs from the conserved cysteine through the conserved F or W. D genes are given only for firm matches.

V gene: TRBV27
J gene: TRBJ2-7
D gene: TRBD1
CDR3 DNA: TGTGCCAGCAGTCCGCACCCCCTGATGGGGACAGGGGAGTACTTC
CDR3 protein: CASSPHPLMGTGEYF

V gene: TRBV4-1
J gene: TRBJ2-3
D gene: TRBD2
CDR3 DNA: TGCGCCAGCAGCTTCGGGACTAGCGGGAGTAGAGATACGCAGTATTTT
CDR3 protein: CASSFGTSGSRDTQYF

V gene: TRBV27
J gene: TRBJ1-6
D gene: TRBD1
CDR3 DNA: TGTGCCAGCAGTAGTGGGACAGCCAACAATTCACCCCTCCACTTT
CDR3 protein: CASSSGTANNSPLHF

V gene: TRBV7-8
J gene: TRBJ2-4
D gene: .
CDR3 DNA: TGTGCCAGCAGCCCCGGGGACAGCCCTGGAGGGTCCCTAGCCAAAAACATTCAGTACTTC
CDR3 protein: CASSPGDSPGGSLAKNIQYF

V gene: TRBV28
J gene: TRBJ2-3
D gene: .
CDR3 DNA: TGTGCCAGCAGCACCCCCCGGGAAGGCGCAGATACGCAGTATTTT
CDR3 protein: CASSTPREGADTQYF

V gene: TRBV6-4
J gene: TRBJ2-7
D gene: TRBD2
CDR3 DNA: TGTGCCAGCAGCCCCTTGGCGGGAGAATCCTACGAGCAGTACTTC
CDR3 protein: CASSPLAGESYEQYF

V gene: TRBV27
J gene: TRBJ2-5
D gene: TRBD2
CDR3 DNA: TGTGCCAGCAGTGGACTAGCGGGACCCCAAGAGACCCAGTACTTC
CDR3 protein: CASSGLAGPQETQYF

V gene: TRBV13
J gene: TRBJ2-7
D gene: .
CDR3 DNA: TGTGCCAGCAGCTCGGACACCTTCTCCTACGAGCAGTACTTC
CDR3 protein: CASSSDTFSYEQYF

V gene: TRBV4-1
J gene: TRBJ2-7
D gene: TRBD2
CDR3 DNA: TGCGCCAGCAGCCAAGGGGGGGGAGGGTCTTACGAGCAGTACTTC
CDR3 protein: CASSQGGGGSYEQYF

V gene: TRBV7-2
J gene: TRBJ2-7
D gene: .
CDR3 DNA: TGTGCCAGCAGCTTAGGGGGCCAGGTCTATCCCTACGAGCAGTACTTC
CDR3 protein: CASSLGGQVYPYEQYF

V gene: TRBV19
J gene: TRBJ2-3
D gene: TRBD2
CDR3 DNA: TGTGCCAGTAGTCCGAGTAGCGGGGGGGCATATACGCAGTATTTT
CDR3 protein: CASSPSSGGAYTQYF

V gene: TRBV2
J gene: TRBJ1-1
D gene: .
CDR3 DNA: TGTGCCAGCAGTGATAACCAGGCCAGTACGAACACTGAAGCTTTCTTT
CDR3 protein: CASSDNQASTNTEAFF

V gene: TRBV7-9
J gene: TRBJ2-4
D gene: .
CDR3 DNA: TGTGCCAGCAGCTTGAGCGAGGTAGCCAAAAACATTCAGTACTTC
CDR3 protein: CASSLSEVAKNIQYF

V gene: TRBV4-2
J gene: TRBJ2-3
D gene: .
CDR3 DNA: TGTGCCAGCAGCTCTATTGCAGATACGCAGTATTTT
CDR3 protein: CASSSIADTQYF

V gene: TRBV10-1
J gene: TRBJ1-1
D gene: .
CDR3 DNA: TGCGCCAGCAGTGAGTCCGGAGAGAACACTGAAGCTTTCTTT
CDR3 protein: CASSESGENTEAFF

V gene: TRBV14
J gene: TRBJ2-2
D gene: .
CDR3 DNA: TGTGCCAGCAGCGACTTACCGAACACCGGGGAGCTGTTTTTT
CDR3 protein: CASSDLPNTGELFF

V gene: TRBV7-2
J gene: TRBJ2-7
D gene: .
CDR3 DNA: TGTGCCAGCAGCAAGGTCCCTCGGGACTACGAGCAGTACTTC
CDR3 protein: CASSKVPRDYEQYF

V gene: TRBV9
J gene: TRBJ1-4
D gene: TRBD1
CDR3 DNA: TGTGCCAGCAGCGCCCAGAGACAGGGAGGATTTGAAAAACTGTTTTTT
CDR3 protein: CASSAQRQGGFEKLFF

V gene: TRBV7-9
J gene: TRBJ1-3
D gene: .
CDR3 DNA: TGTGCCAGCACCTTACAGGGTTTTAGAAACACCATATATTTT
CDR3 protein: CASTLQGFRNTIYF

V gene: TRBV28
J gene: TRBJ1-5
D gene: .
CDR3 DNA: TGTGCCAGCAGTCCCGAGTGGGGGGGTAGCAATCAGCCCCAGCATTTT
CDR3 protein: CASSPEWGGSNQPQHF